This T cell receptor beta chain was found in a study of vaccination and CD4 T cells after COVID-19. Study-wide background: Convalescent individuals exhibited SARS-CoV-2 positivity on nasal swab PCR, with several mild and one severe presentation. Six males and four females, two Hispanic, made up the convalescents.

The treatment is: roughly ten-day PBMC culture with coronavirus spike peptide pools or control peptides (ViraFEST assay). With the Oncomine TCR Beta short-read assay, DNA from cultured CD4+ T cells was sequenced. MiXCR, run by TCRdb on the PCR reads, gives a single entry per CDR3 protein. The sample comprises under 25,000 distinct CDR3 sequences, 44% of which are singletons, and 26% rests with the top ten. This clonotype has a handful of counts. Its specificity is unknown. CDR1 and CDR2 from the germline V gene are MNHNS and SASEGT. The CDR3 contains 12 residues. The V end lost 4 bases, the J end lost 3 bases, and 6 bases lay between the germline ends.

The chain links TRBV6-1 to TRBJ1-1, with D tentatively TRBD1 (5 bases). The origin of this receptor is a human donor who had recovered from COVID-19. The specimen was CD4+ T cells from blood, cultured in vitro, collected before SARS-CoV-2 vaccination. The CDR3 nucleotides are TGTGCCAGCAGTGGACAGTACACTGAAGCTTTCTTT. Amino acids: CASSGQYTEAFF.